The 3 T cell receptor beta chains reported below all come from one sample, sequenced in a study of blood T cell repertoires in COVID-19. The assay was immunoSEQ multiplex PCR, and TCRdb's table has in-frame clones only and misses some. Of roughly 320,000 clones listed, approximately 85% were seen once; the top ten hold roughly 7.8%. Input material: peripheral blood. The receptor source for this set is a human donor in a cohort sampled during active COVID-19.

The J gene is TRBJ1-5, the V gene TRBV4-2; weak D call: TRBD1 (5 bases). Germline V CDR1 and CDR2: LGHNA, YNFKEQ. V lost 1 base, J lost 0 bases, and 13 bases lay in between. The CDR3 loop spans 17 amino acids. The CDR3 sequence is CASSQVRDSNSNQPQHF. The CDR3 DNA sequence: TGTGCCAGCAGCCAAGTTCGAGACAGCAATAGCAATCAGCCCCAGCATTTT.

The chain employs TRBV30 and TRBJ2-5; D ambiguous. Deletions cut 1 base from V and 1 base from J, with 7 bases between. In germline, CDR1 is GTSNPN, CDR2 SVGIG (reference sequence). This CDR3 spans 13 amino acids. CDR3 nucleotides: TGTGCCTGGAGTGGTCTAGGCCAAGAGACCCAGTACTTC. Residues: CAWSGLGQETQYF.

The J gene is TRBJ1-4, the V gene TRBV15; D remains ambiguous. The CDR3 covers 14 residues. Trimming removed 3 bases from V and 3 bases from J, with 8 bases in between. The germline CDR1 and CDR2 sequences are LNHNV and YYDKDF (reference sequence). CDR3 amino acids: CATSRQASNEKLFF. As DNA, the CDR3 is TGTGCCACCAGCAGGCAAGCTTCTAATGAAAAACTGTTTTTT.